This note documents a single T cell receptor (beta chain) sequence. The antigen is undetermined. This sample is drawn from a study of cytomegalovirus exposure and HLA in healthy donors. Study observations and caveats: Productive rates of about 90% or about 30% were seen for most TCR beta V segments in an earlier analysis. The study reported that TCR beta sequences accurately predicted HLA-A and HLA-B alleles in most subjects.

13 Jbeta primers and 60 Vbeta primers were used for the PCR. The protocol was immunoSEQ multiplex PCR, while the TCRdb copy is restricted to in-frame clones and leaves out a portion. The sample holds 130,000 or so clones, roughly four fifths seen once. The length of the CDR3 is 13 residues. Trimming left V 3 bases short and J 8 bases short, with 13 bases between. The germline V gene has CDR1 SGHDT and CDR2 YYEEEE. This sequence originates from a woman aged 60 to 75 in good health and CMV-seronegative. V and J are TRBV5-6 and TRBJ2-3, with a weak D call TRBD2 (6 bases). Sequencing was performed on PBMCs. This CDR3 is CASSYLGGGTQYF. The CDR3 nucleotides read TGTGCCAGCAGCTACCTCGGGGGAGGTACGCAGTATTTT. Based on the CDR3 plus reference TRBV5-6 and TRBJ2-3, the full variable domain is DAGVTQSPTHLIKTRGQQVTLRCSPKSGHDTVSWYQQALGQGPQFIFQYYEEEERQRGNFPDRFSGHQFPNYSSELNVNALLLGDSALYLCASSYLGGGTQYFGPGTRLTVL.